This section outlines one TCR beta chain sequence together with its context. Its specificity is unknown. Sequencing of DNA taken from cultured CD4+ T cells relied on the Oncomine TCR Beta short-read assay. In this case, cultured CD4+ T cells provided the extracted genomic DNA. TCRdb used MiXCR to reprocess the PCR reads, holding one entry per CDR3 protein. The sample holds over 20,000 distinct CDR3 sequences, about 56% seen once. As to treatment: approximately 9-day PBMC culture with coronavirus spike peptide pools or control peptides (ViraFEST assay). Antigen-specific T cells were expanded with peptide pools by ViraFEST, and TCRs were then sequenced. This sample was taken from a study of vaccination and CD4 T cells after COVID-19. Across the study: Convalescent donors were composed of six males and four females, of whom two were Hispanic.

Between the trimmed V and J ends, which lost 6 bases and 0 bases, there was a span of 14 bases. Germline V gene data show CDR1 as LNHDA and CDR2 as SQIVND (reference sequence). CDR3 length: 15 amino acids. The chain links TRBV19 to TRBJ1-1, with D tentatively TRBD1 (5 bases). This clonotype was sampled from a human donor who had recovered from COVID-19. The sequenced material came from CD4+ T cells from blood, cultured in vitro. The CDR3 loop reads CASSRDVRMNTEAFF. In nucleotides, the CDR3 is TGTGCCAGTAGCAGGGACGTCAGAATGAACACTGAAGCTTTCTTT. Based on the CDR3 plus reference TRBV19 and TRBJ1-1, the full variable domain is DGGITQSPKYLFRKEGQNVTLSCEQNLNHDAMYWYRQDPGQGLRLIYYSQIVNDFQKGDIAEGYSVSREKKESFPLTVTSAQKNPTAFYLCASSRDVRMNTEAFFGQGTRLTVV.